This TCR beta chain was captured in a study of blood T cell repertoires in COVID-19. At the level of the study: Collection of acute and convalescent COVID-19 samples took place in the United States, Italy and Spain. PBMCs, B-cell-depleted T cells, or T cells provided the cDNA or gDNA that made up the material.

Original processing methods: The authors estimated nucleated cell counts from reference gene primer amplification. Here immunoSEQ multiplex PCR was the method, and the copy in TCRdb shows in-frame clones only, minus some. Clonal size and the V and J genes are those of that table, whereas D and trimming came from the DNA. The sample records approximately 170,000 clones, less than 90% being singletons. V lost 3 bases, J lost 5 bases, and 9 bases stayed unmatched. Germline assignment: CDR1 SQVTM and CDR2 ANQGSEA. The CDR3 spans 14 residues. This chain joins TRBV29-1 and TRBJ2-7; 8 nucleotides match TRBD2. The receptor was isolated from a woman in her seventies with acute or convalescent COVID-19. Sequences were obtained from peripheral blood. CDR3 sequence (DNA): TGCAGCGTTGATTTTTCCGGGGGGGCAAACGAGCAGTACTTC. Its translation is CSVDFSGGANEQYF.